This is a list of T cell receptor beta chains from one sample in a study of persistence of HIV-infected CD4 T cells. The antigens of these receptors remain unknown. The table came from immunoSEQ multiplex PCR; TCRdb's copy has only in-frame clones and leaves some out. Of approximately 36,000 clones listed, over 65% were seen once; the top ten hold 5.4%. Source: cultured CD4+ T cells from PBMCs, taken from a patient who received antiretroviral therapy. The source of these receptors is an adult with HIV. The donor label of this sample is uncertain. The CDR3 runs from the conserved cysteine through the conserved F or W. Some rows mark clone size as missing; the rest say once, few, many or name a class of expanded clone.

>13|TRBV7-8|TRBJ1-5|.
CASSLQGGQPQHF
>15|TRBV28|TRBJ2-3|.
CASSEGGTSTDTQYF
>14|TRBV6-2/TRBV6-3|TRBJ2-7|.
CASSYLGGNYEQYF
>14|TRBV28|TRBJ1-5|once
CASSRTGGNQPQHF
>15|TRBV19|TRBJ2-7|once
CASSISGGPPYEQYF
>15|TRBV6-5|TRBJ1-6|few
CASSYVSSYNSPLHF
>18|TRBV28|TRBJ2-7|.
CASSTRGGRMTNPYEQYF
>13|TRBV7-3|TRBJ1-2|few
CASSSRTGVGYTF
>14|TRBV5-1|TRBJ2-1|.
CASSSGLAYNEQFF
>15|TRBV5-1|TRBJ2-5|.
CASSFPGGEWETQYF
>13|TRBV19|TRBJ1-1|.
CASSIQGSTEAFF
>17|TRBV28|TRBJ2-1|.
CASSFSAGLAGGNEQFF
>17|TRBV5-1|TRBJ1-1|.
CASSRLGQGLLNTEAFF
>15|TRBV28|TRBJ1-1|.
CASSFRDRGNAEAFF
>16|TRBV7-2|TRBJ2-2|.
CASSLESPRNAGELFF
>13|TRBV18|TRBJ1-5|.
CASSSGVEQPQHF
>13|TRBV19|TRBJ2-7|few
CATQSRGGYEQYF
>15|TRBV15|TRBJ2-2|few
CATSRDATRTGELFF
>17|TRBV2|TRBJ2-6|.
CASNVGQGNPGANVLTF
>15|TRBV20-1|TRBJ1-5|once
CSASSPDRANQPQHF
>15|TRBV7-9|TRBJ1-3|once
CASTIPGGRGNTIYF
>17|TRBV27|TRBJ1-6|.
CASSPYRGSSYNSPLHF
>15|TRBV1|TRBJ1-5|.
CTSRTGTDSNQPQHF
>17|TRBV7-8|TRBJ1-6|.
CASSFRMGGSYNSPLHF
>13|TRBV5-1|TRBJ1-1|.
CASSRGTNTEAFF
>15|TRBV7-6|TRBJ2-2|.
CASSLADRAAGELFF
>16|TRBV7-2|TRBJ2-3|.
CASSLENRGGEDTQYF
>13|TRBV7-2|TRBJ1-2|.
CASSLAALYGYTF
>16|TRBV28|TRBJ1-5|.
CASSFAGVSGNQPQHF
>14|TRBV28|TRBJ1-6|few
CASSFYGDNSPLHF
>15|TRBV2|TRBJ1-5|.
CASNDQGGRSQPQHF
>14|TRBV5-4|TRBJ1-6|few
CASSARTAYSPLHF
>16|TRBV29-1|TRBJ1-2|.
CSVQPTPGQGEYGYTF
>16|TRBV7-6|TRBJ2-2|few
CASSRRGRENTGELFF
>13|TRBV9|TRBJ1-1|once
CASSVGVITEAFF
>14|TRBV11-1|TRBJ2-2|.
CASSSPRGAGELFF
>15|TRBV5-1|TRBJ1-3|.
CASSSRGGRGNTIYF
>14|TRBV9|TRBJ1-6|.
CASSTDGWDSPLHF
>16|TRBV5-1|TRBJ2-1|once
CASSLSAGLSYNEQFF
>18|TRBV27|TRBJ1-5|few
CASSRYPGRGSDLWPQHF
>19|TRBV7-2|TRBJ2-3|once
CASSLSGVRVAGGLDTQYF
>15|TRBV11-3|TRBJ2-1|.
CASSSPGQGRNEQFF
>15|TRBV28|TRBJ1-2|few
CASSLSGTGGYGYTF